This T cell receptor (beta chain) stems from a study of shared T cell receptors in the human thymus listed by TCRdb under 2021. Turning to the overall study: The study examined how the human thymus generates shared, self-reactive T-cell receptor alpha chains.

The germline V gene sets CDR1 to SGHDT and CDR2 to YYEEEE. From the cysteine through the phenylalanine, the CDR3 covers 13 amino acids. The DNA shown is the 39-base CDR3, in frame from base 1. The trim is 4 bases for V and 3 bases for J, with a gap of 11 bases between the germline ends. The protocol used for the library was the immunoSEQ multiplex PCR assay. Held by TCRdb, this immuneACCESS table contains in-frame sequences only and omits some clones. Under half of the omission traces to an unresolved V gene where checked; the cause of the rest is unknown. The sample profile shows roughly 500,000 clones; roughly 74% of them were found once. Approximately 0.013% of the sample goes to the ten largest clones. About this clone: Its antigen specificity is not known. The input lacks base qualities; no much larger clone sits a single base away.

These data were also reused for a study on human thymus T cells. As noted in the second study: In Finland, the donors were immunologically healthy infants who were having open corrective cardiac surgery for congenital heart defects. Thymus tissue was obtained as surgical resects removed during corrective cardiac surgery. V and J gene segment usage appeared biased in both thymic and peripheral blood repertoires. The related research reported highly overlapping thymic TCR repertoires among unrelated individuals. TCR alpha and beta repertoires from seven to nine infant thymus samples and a few related peripheral blood samples were characterized in the study. Donor ages ranging from about 7 to 244 days were recorded, and over 5 male and a couple of female infants were included in the cohort. Thymocytes were mechanically released from the tissue and were stored as pellets of about 8.5-31 million cells at -70 degrees C. Genomic DNA was extracted from frozen cell pellets with a QIAsymphony instrument. The immunoSEQ multiplex PCR assay was used to amplify the TCRB and TCRAD loci from a standardized quantity of quality-controlled genomic DNA. The amplicons spanned the V(D)J region and were long enough to cover the CDR3 and allow V and J genes to be identified. The amplicons were sequenced on an Illumina platform via the commercial immunoSEQ service. Primer bias and sequencing errors were corrected as previously described, and TCRAD and TCRB definitions were based on the IMGT database. The repertoires were analysed using immunoSEQ Analyzer 3.0 and VDJTools for basic statistics, V/J segment usage, diversity estimates, rarefaction and pairwise overlap. Chao1, ChaoE, Efron-Thisted, Shannon and inverse Simpson indices were used to estimate diversity, which was also estimated on datasets down-sampled to the smallest sample. For repertoire overlap, CDR3 nucleotide sequence, V gene and J gene had to match strictly, and clustering was done by Jaccard-based multidimensional scaling. On average, thymus samples gave 800,000 or so unique TCRB clonotypes, whereas blood samples gave roughly 80,000.

This receptor was obtained from a boy in the first two years of life with a congenital heart defect. Donor details come from another sample of the same person, matched by shared clones. What was sequenced was thymocytes. The chain joins TRBV5-6 to TRBJ2-7; the D gene assignment is ambiguous. The nucleotide sequence reads TGTGCCAGCAGCCTTACGACGGGCTACGAGCAGTACTTC. Its translation is CASSLTTGYEQYF.